This TCR beta chain stems from a study of T cells in Graves' hyperthyroidism and ophthalmopathy. This clonotype has a count of ten or more. Its matching antigen is unknown. From RNA transcripts, TCR beta CDR3 regions were amplified. Researchers ran a first-round RT-PCR on the TCR CDR3 using the HTBI primer set. TCRdb recomputed calls from the multiplex PCR reads with MiXCR, one row per CDR3 protein. The sample includes a few hundred thousand distinct CDR3 sequences, approximately 15% of them seen just once. The V gene lost 6 bases and the J gene lost 6 bases, with 6 bases spanning the gap. This CDR3 spans 10 amino acids. Germline V gives CDR1 SNHLY, CDR2 FYNNEI. Whole-study findings and limits: From stable hyperthyroidism, ophthalmopathy was separated by a 13 V-J model.

The source is a woman aged 25 to 39 with Graves' hyperthyroidism. The specimen was blood. The chain combines TRBV2 with TRBJ2-7, with a tentative D call TRBD1 (5 bases). For the CDR3, the DNA is TGTGCCAGCAGGGGGCCCGAGCAGTACTTC. Translating it yields CASRGPEQYF.